This is a list of T cell receptor beta chains from one sample in a study of blood T cell repertoires in COVID-19. Sequenced by immunoSEQ multiplex PCR; TCRdb stores in-frame clones only, minus some. In the table there are around 350,000 clones, more than 85% of which are singletons. The sample was peripheral blood. The source of these receptors is a human donor in a cohort sampled during active COVID-19. Each CDR3 is given with its conserved first and last residue. D genes are given only for firm matches. The size of a clone is reported for some rows only, either as once, few or many, or as a class for expanded clones.

V	size	D	J	CDR3	DNA
TRBV4-1	-	TRBD1	TRBJ2-3	CASSQDGTASTDTQYF	TGCGCCAGCAGCCAAGATGGGACAGCCAGCACAGATACGCAGTATTTT
TRBV7-2	-	-	TRBJ1-4	CASSARDSTNEKLFF	TGTGCCAGCAGCGCCCGGGACTCAACTAATGAAAAACTGTTTTTT
TRBV29-1	-	-	TRBJ1-1	CSVRRTEAFF	TGCAGCGTTAGGAGGACTGAAGCTTTCTTT
TRBV24-1	-	TRBD2	TRBJ2-5	CATSDGAREGKTQYF	TGTGCCACCAGTGACGGCGCCAGGGAGGGAAAGACCCAGTACTTC
TRBV9	-	-	TRBJ1-1	CASSPQVSTEAFF	TGTGCCAGCAGCCCACAAGTCTCCACTGAAGCTTTCTTT
TRBV6-5	-	TRBD1	TRBJ2-2	CASWTGPGELFF	TGTGCCAGTTGGACAGGGCCCGGGGAGCTGTTTTTT
TRBV30	-	TRBD1	TRBJ1-1	CAWSVGQGASTEAFF	TGTGCCTGGAGTGTAGGCCAGGGGGCGAGCACTGAAGCTTTCTTT
TRBV7-9	-	-	TRBJ1-2	CASSLATRAPNYGYTF	TGTGCCAGCAGCTTAGCGACCAGGGCCCCTAACTATGGCTACACCTTC
TRBV9	-	-	TRBJ2-5	CASSVGPYQETQYF	TGTGCCAGCAGCGTAGGTCCGTACCAAGAGACCCAGTACTTC
TRBV30	once	-	TRBJ2-1	CAWSLGVPYNEQFF	TGTGCCTGGAGTTTAGGGGTCCCCTACAATGAGCAGTTCTTC
TRBV7-9	-	TRBD1	TRBJ1-5	CASSRTPGQGGYSNQPQHF	TGTGCCAGCAGCCGAACCCCGGGACAGGGGGGCTATAGCAATCAGCCCCAGCATTTT
TRBV11-2	-	TRBD1	TRBJ1-2	CASSFGQDYGYTF	TGTGCCAGCAGCTTCGGACAGGATTATGGCTACACCTTC
TRBV19	-	TRBD2	TRBJ2-3	CASTGTSGSTDTQYF	TGTGCCAGTACCGGGACTAGCGGGAGCACAGATACGCAGTATTTT
TRBV5-5	-	-	TRBJ1-5	CASSLIDRYNQPQHF	TGTGCCAGCAGCTTGATTGACAGGTACAATCAGCCCCAGCATTTT
TRBV29-1	-	TRBD1	TRBJ1-2	CSVAGTDYGYTF	TGCAGCGTAGCAGGGACAGACTATGGCTACACCTTC
TRBV29-1	-	TRBD1	TRBJ1-1	CSVEDGDRGVGTEAFF	TGCAGCGTTGAAGATGGGGACAGGGGCGTTGGCACTGAAGCTTTCTTT
TRBV15	-	-	TRBJ2-5	CATSTRTTGQETQYF	TGTGCCACCAGCACCAGGACTACCGGCCAAGAGACCCAGTACTTC
TRBV30	-	TRBD2	TRBJ2-1	CASTRGVLYNEQFF	TGTGCCTCAACCCGGGGGGTCCTATACAATGAGCAGTTCTTC
TRBV4-1	-	-	TRBJ2-7	CASSPVGGGRYEQYF	TGCGCCAGCAGCCCCGTAGGGGGGGGGCGGTACGAGCAGTACTTC
TRBV2	-	-	TRBJ2-6	CASRAGLAGANVLTF	TGTGCCAGCAGAGCCGGTCTTGCTGGGGCCAACGTCCTGACTTTC
TRBV7-6	-	TRBD1	TRBJ2-7	CASSPQQGSSYEQYF	TGTGCCAGCAGCCCCCAACAGGGGAGCTCCTACGAGCAGTACTTC
TRBV30	-	TRBD1	TRBJ1-5	CACSPGQINQPQHF	TGTGCCTGTAGTCCGGGACAGATCAATCAGCCCCAGCATTTT
TRBV19	-	-	TRBJ1-5	CASSRELRPQHF	TGTGCCAGTAGTAGGGAGCTACGGCCCCAGCATTTT
TRBV19	-	-	TRBJ1-2	CASSDNSHYGYTF	TGTGCCAGTAGTGATAACAGCCACTATGGCTACACCTTC
TRBV7-3	few	TRBD2	TRBJ2-5	CASSLGGRSEETQYF	TGTGCCAGCAGCTTGGGCGGGAGATCGGAAGAGACCCAGTACTTC
TRBV10-1	-	TRBD2	TRBJ2-3	CASSEAGATDTQYF	TGCGCCAGCAGTGAGGCGGGAGCCACAGATACGCAGTATTTT
TRBV16	-	-	TRBJ1-4	CASSRAVEKLFF	TGTGCCAGCAGCCGCGCGGTCGAAAAACTGTTTTTT
TRBV2	few	TRBD1	TRBJ1-1	CASRAATGEGNTEAFF	TGTGCCAGCAGAGCTGCGACAGGGGAGGGGAACACTGAAGCTTTCTTT
TRBV5-1	-	TRBD1	TRBJ2-5	CASRQTGGGETQYF	TGCGCCAGCAGGCAAACAGGGGGCGGTGAGACCCAGTACTTC
TRBV7-3	-	-	TRBJ2-3	CASSPGLPTDTQYF	TGTGCCAGCAGCCCGGGACTGCCGACGGATACGCAGTATTTT
TRBV5-1	-	-	TRBJ2-7	CASSLPSSYEQYF	TGCGCCAGCAGCTTGCCTAGCTCCTACGAGCAGTACTTC
TRBV4-1	-	-	TRBJ1-6	CASSRIQQSSYNSPLHF	TGCGCCAGCAGCCGCATCCAACAGAGCTCCTATAATTCACCCCTCCACTTT
TRBV6-2/TRBV6-3	few	-	TRBJ1-6	CASSPRTANSPLHF	TGTGCCAGCAGTCCCCGGACTGCCAATTCACCCCTCCACTTT
TRBV5-4	-	-	TRBJ2-7	CASSLSGFYEEQYF	TGTGCCAGCAGCTTGTCGGGGTTCTACGAGGAGCAGTACTTC
TRBV5-1	-	TRBD2	TRBJ2-2	CASSLSSTSGYTGELFF	TGCGCCAGCAGCTTGTCTTCGACTAGCGGCTACACCGGGGAGCTGTTTTTT
TRBV19	-	TRBD1	TRBJ1-4	CASSTLTGANEKLFF	TGTGCCAGTAGCACTTTGACAGGGGCTAATGAAAAACTGTTTTTT
TRBV21-1	few	-	TRBJ2-7	CASIRGRSSYEQYF	TGTGCCAGCATTAGGGGCAGGAGCTCCTACGAGCAGTACTTC
TRBV9	-	TRBD2	TRBJ2-3	CASSVIPSGSTDTQYF	TGTGCCAGCAGCGTAATCCCTAGCGGTAGCACAGATACGCAGTATTTT
TRBV19	-	-	TRBJ1-6	CASRGGGDSPLHF	TGTGCCAGCCGAGGGGGGGGTGATTCACCCCTCCACTTT
TRBV7-9	-	TRBD2	TRBJ2-1	CASSLLRGGIDEQFF	TGTGCCAGCAGCTTACTGCGGGGGGGCATAGATGAGCAGTTCTTC
TRBV2	once	-	TRBJ1-5	CASSFTLGGNQPQHF	TGTGCCAGCAGTTTCACGCTCGGGGGCAATCAGCCCCAGCATTTT
TRBV7-3	-	TRBD2	TRBJ2-3	CASSFGGGGTDTQYF	TGTGCCAGCAGCTTTGGCGGGGGGGGCACAGATACGCAGTATTTT
TRBV6-5	-	TRBD2	TRBJ2-4	CASSYSRGGNIQYF	TGTGCCAGCAGTTACTCTCGGGGGGGGAACATTCAGTACTTC
TRBV9	-	TRBD2	TRBJ2-4	CASSPRLAENIQYF	TGTGCCAGCAGCCCCAGACTAGCCGAAAACATTCAGTACTTC
TRBV7-3	-	-	TRBJ2-5	CASSLRREETQYF	TGTGCCAGCAGCTTAAGGAGGGAAGAGACCCAGTACTTC
TRBV7-3	-	TRBD2	TRBJ2-7	CASSLQAGSPYEQYF	TGTGCCAGCAGCTTGCAAGCGGGGTCACCCTACGAGCAGTACTTC
TRBV2	-	-	TRBJ1-5	CASGRPNSNQPQHF	TGTGCCAGCGGGCGACCCAATAGCAATCAGCCCCAGCATTTT
TRBV4-1	-	-	TRBJ1-1	CASSQTDTLNTEAFF	TGCGCCAGCAGCCAGACCGACACCTTGAACACTGAAGCTTTCTTT
TRBV7-3	-	TRBD2	TRBJ2-3	CASSFSGGNTDTQYF	TGTGCCAGCAGCTTCAGCGGGGGGAACACAGATACGCAGTATTTT
TRBV5-1	-	-	TRBJ1-6	CASSSRPGPLHF	TGCGCCAGCAGCTCGAGACCGGGACCCCTCCACTTT
TRBV4-2	-	-	TRBJ1-2	CASRAQDTSHGYTF	TGTGCCAGCAGGGCCCAGGATACCTCTCACGGCTACACCTTC
TRBV13	-	-	TRBJ1-4	CASSLRRAEKLFF	TGTGCCAGCAGCTTACGGCGGGCTGAAAAACTGTTTTTT
TRBV27	-	-	TRBJ2-7	CASRSLGGPGVYEQYF	TGTGCCAGCAGGTCCCTAGGGGGTCCAGGGGTCTACGAGCAGTACTTC
TRBV7-9	-	-	TRBJ2-2	CASSLRQGATGELFF	TGTGCCAGCAGCTTGAGACAAGGGGCGACCGGGGAGCTGTTTTTT